The 24 T cell receptor beta chains listed next were all sequenced from one sample in a study of cytomegalovirus exposure and HLA in healthy donors. The PCR was carried out with 60 Vbeta primers and 13 Jbeta primers. Here immunoSEQ multiplex PCR was the method, and the copy in TCRdb shows in-frame clones only, minus some. The sample includes around 120,000 clones, over 60% of them seen just once. Sample: PBMCs. These receptors all stem from a man aged 25-45 years in good health and CMV-seronegative.

This sequence joins TRBV27 and TRBJ2-7, with 9 bases lining up with TRBD2. The V gene end was trimmed by 3 bases and the J gene end by 3 bases; junction bases not matched to a gene: 3. The CDR3 is 14 residues long. The germline V gene encodes CDR1 MNHEY and CDR2 SMNVEV (reference sequence). The CDR3 DNA reads as TGTGCCAGCAGTTTGAGACTAGCGGACTACGAGCAGTACTTC. Translated, it gives CASSLRLADYEQYF.

V is TRBV7-2 and J is TRBJ1-6; 9 nucleotides match TRBD1. Germline CDR1 is SGHTA and CDR2 is FQGNSA. After removal of 3 bases from V and 6 bases from J, the junction contained 3 bases not matched to a gene. The CDR3 extends over 15 amino acids. The CDR3 here is CASSFRGQGNSPLHF. The CDR3 DNA follows: TGTGCCAGCAGCTTTAGGGGACAGGGTAATTCACCCCTCCACTTT.

The V and J genes are TRBV7-3 and TRBJ1-1; D possibly corresponds to TRBD1 (5 bases). V lost 5 bases, J lost 0 bases, and 10 bases lay in between. The CDR3 contains 14 residues. The germline gives CDR1 SGHTA, CDR2 FQGTGA. The CDR3: CASSPGHLNTEAFF. Here the CDR3 DNA reads TGTGCCAGCAGCCCCGGACATTTGAACACTGAAGCTTTCTTT.

This rearrangement joins TRBV5-1 to TRBJ2-7; D may be TRBD2 (6 bases). This CDR3 has 11 amino acids. Per the germline V gene, CDR1 is SGHRS and CDR2 is YFSETQ. V shed 7 bases and J shed 7 bases, with 12 bases lying between them. CDR3 amino acids: CASAYGGEQYF. For the CDR3, the DNA is TGCGCCAGCGCCTACGGAGGGGAGCAGTACTTC. The full variable domain, in which reference TRBV5-1 and TRBJ2-7 provide the parts outside the CDR3, is KAGVTQTPRYLIKTRGQQVTLSCSPISGHRSVSWYQQTPGQGLQFLFEYFSETQRNKGNFPGRFSGRQFSNSRSEMNVSTLELGDSALYLCASAYGGEQYFGPGTRLTVT.

The rearrangement uses TRBV28 and TRBJ2-7, with D possibly matching TRBD1 (8 bases). The CDR3 spans 14 residues. Germline CDR1 reads MDHEN; CDR2 reads SYDVKM. V was clipped by 6 bases and J by 2 bases, with 14 bases between them. The CDR3 DNA reads as TGTGCCAGCAGGAAACAGGGGGGGACCTACGAGCAGTACTTC. Translation: CASRKQGGTYEQYF. Full variable domain (remainder filled in from reference TRBV28 and TRBJ2-7): DVKVTQSSRYLVKRTGEKVFLECVQDMDHENMFWYRQDPGLGLRLIYFSYDVKMKEKGDIPEGYSVSREKKERFSLILESASTNQTSMYLCASRKQGGTYEQYFGPGTRLTVT.

J is TRBJ2-1 and V is TRBV5-4; the match to TRBD2 covers 13 bases. Germline assignment: CDR1 SGHNT and CDR2 YYREEE (reference sequence). V trimming: 6 bases; J trimming: 9 bases; junction bases outside the gene matches: 9. The CDR3 extends over 15 amino acids. The DNA for the CDR3 is TGTGCCAGCAACCCGGGACTAGCGGGGAGGGGTGAGCAGTTCTTC. This sequence encodes CASNPGLAGRGEQFF. The whole variable domain, remainder taken from reference TRBV5-4 and TRBJ2-1, is ETGVTQSPTHLIKTRGQQVTLRCSSQSGHNTVSWYQQALGQGPQFIFQYYREEENGRGNFPPRFSGLQFPNYSSELNVNALELDDSALYLCASNPGLAGRGEQFFGPGTRLTVL.

This clone was found once. V and J are TRBV7-6 and TRBJ2-1, with TRBD2 matching 10 bases. The ends lost 5 bases at V and 7 bases at J; junction bases unmatched: 20. CDR3 size: 19 residues. CDR1 and CDR2 from the germline V gene are SGHVS and FNYEAQ. CDR3 bases: TGTGCCAGCAGCCCCCGCGGGGGTGCTAGCGGGAGTAGGCGGAATGAGCAGTTCTTC. This translates into CASSPRGGASGSRRNEQFF.

V usage is TRBV28 and J usage is TRBJ1-2, with D possibly being TRBD1 (6 bases). The V gene lost 5 bases and the J gene lost 5 bases, with 21 bases spanning the gap. Germline V gives CDR1 MDHEN, CDR2 SYDVKM. The CDR3 totals 16 residues. The CDR3 sequence is CASSDRAGAQKYGYTF. The CDR3 DNA follows: TGTGCCAGCAGTGATAGAGCAGGGGCCCAGAAGTATGGCTACACCTTC.

This clone showed up just a few times. The chain recombines TRBV7-2 with TRBJ2-1; TRBD2 agrees at 10 bases. The CDR3 extends over 15 amino acids. J lost 4 bases, V lost 2 bases, and 2 bases had no gene match. Per germline, CDR1 SGHTA and CDR2 FQGNSA. CDR3: CASSLQRGGYNEQFF. The CDR3 DNA reads TGTGCCAGCAGCTTACAGCGGGGGGGTTACAATGAGCAGTTCTTC.

This clone was seen only once. The chain has TRBV28 and TRBJ2-7; 8 bases align to TRBD2. The CDR3 sequence is 15 residues long. With 3 bases clipped from V and 0 bases from J, the junction kept 4 bases outside the gene matches. Germline CDR1 MDHEN, CDR2 SYDVKM. The CDR3, as DNA: TGTGCCAGCAGTTTGGCTAGCGGGCGCTCCTACGAGCAGTACTTC. It codes for CASSLASGRSYEQYF.

Details on this clone: The same CDR3 also results from other DNA sequences found in this sample. The CDR3 region is CASSLEGREETEAFF. CDR3 bases: TGCGCCAGCAGCTTAGAAGGCAGGGAGGAAACTGAAGCTTTCTTT. The V and J genes are TRBV5-1 and TRBJ1-1; D perhaps matches TRBD1 (5 bases). This CDR3 is built from 15 residues. Trimming cost V 2 bases and J 5 bases, with 16 bases left between them. Germline V lookup: CDR1 SGHRS, CDR2 YFSETQ.

In its sample, this clone was seen a few times. The chain couples TRBV6-1 to TRBJ2-3; weak D call: TRBD2 (7 bases). The CDR3 runs 15 residues. The V end was cut by 7 bases, the J end by 1 base, with 15 bases between. Germline values: CDR1 MNHNS, CDR2 SASEGT. CDR3 nucleotide sequence: TGTGCCAGCAATGGCCGGGGGGCCCGCACAGATACGCAGTATTTT. Translated: CASNGRGARTDTQYF.

The chain employs TRBV5-1 and TRBJ1-1, with a possible D match to TRBD1 (6 bases). Trimming took 3 bases from V and 0 from J, leaving 18 bases between them. CDR1 SGHRS and CDR2 YFSETQ come from the germline V gene. The CDR3 runs 17 residues. DNA for the CDR3: TGCGCCAGCAGCTGGGGGCTCAGGACAGTAATGAACACTGAAGCTTTCTTT. The encoded protein is CASSWGLRTVMNTEAFF.

This CDR3 reads CASSQGGGRPDTQYF. For the CDR3, the DNA is TGTGCCAGCAGCCAAGGGGGGGGACGACCAGATACGCAGTATTTT. The chain has TRBV4-2 and TRBJ2-3; 7 bases are a match to TRBD2. Germline V gene data show CDR1 as LGHNA and CDR2 as YNFKEQ. Unmatched junction bases numbered 5, after V lost 1 base and J lost 4 bases. CDR3 length: 15 residues.

The rearrangement uses TRBV9 and TRBJ1-2; 7 bases line up with TRBD1. The CDR3 extends over 15 amino acids. V was clipped by 1 base and J by 5 bases; unmatched bases: 8. CDR1 and CDR2 (germline): SGDLS, YYNGEE. For the CDR3, the DNA is TGTGCCAGCAGCGTATCACAGGGGAGCGGGTATGGCTACACCTTC. Translated, it gives CASSVSQGSGYGYTF.

The J gene is TRBJ1-5, the V gene TRBV27; no clear D gene. Trimming removed 4 bases from V and 6 bases from J, with 16 bases in between. The CDR3 covers 15 residues. Looked up from germline, CDR1 is MNHEY and CDR2 is SMNVEV (reference sequence). In DNA, the CDR3 is TGTGCCAGCAGTTCAACTAGATCGGTCTTTCAGCCCCAGCATTTT. Encoded protein: CASSSTRSVFQPQHF.

V usage is TRBV27 and J usage is TRBJ1-6; D remains ambiguous. In germline, CDR1 is MNHEY, CDR2 SMNVEV (reference sequence). The CDR3 loop spans 14 amino acids. V was clipped by 7 bases and J by 9 bases, with 16 bases between them. CDR3 bases: TGTGCCAGCACCTCGGTAGGAGCGGGTTCACCCCTCCACTTT. It specifies CASTSVGAGSPLHF.

The chain carries TRBV4-1 and TRBJ2-1; weak D call: TRBD2 (5 bases). Between the trimmed V and J ends, which lost 0 bases and 0 bases, there was a span of 9 bases. This CDR3 region has 16 residues. The germline V gene encodes CDR1 MGHRA and CDR2 YSYEKL. CDR3 sequence: CASSQEAEGSYNEQFF. The CDR3 coding sequence is TGCGCCAGCAGCCAAGAGGCAGAGGGCTCCTACAATGAGCAGTTCTTC.

The V gene is TRBV11-2, the J gene TRBJ1-5; the match to TRBD1 covers 7 bases. Trimming took 0 bases from V and 9 from J; bases not matched to a gene: 5. CDR3 length: 14 amino acids. Germline V gives CDR1 SGHAT, CDR2 FQNNGV. CDR3 protein: CASSLEQGKGPQHF. For the CDR3, the DNA is TGTGCCAGCAGCTTAGAACAGGGGAAGGGGCCCCAGCATTTT.

This chain links TRBV5-6 with TRBJ1-2; D is ambiguous. This CDR3 is built from 12 residues. Germline values: CDR1 SGHDT, CDR2 YYEEEE. Deletions cut 2 bases from V and 8 bases from J, with 10 bases between. CDR3 in DNA: TGTGCCAGCAGCTTTGAGGTCTCCGGCTACACCTTC. Translation gives CASSFEVSGYTF. The whole variable domain, remainder taken from reference TRBV5-6 and TRBJ1-2, is DAGVTQSPTHLIKTRGQQVTLRCSPKSGHDTVSWYQQALGQGPQFIFQYYEEEERQRGNFPDRFSGHQFPNYSSELNVNALLLGDSALYLCASSFEVSGYTFGSGTRLTVV.

This chain joins TRBV7-9 and TRBJ1-1; D is uncertain. The V gene lost 5 bases and the J gene lost 0 bases, with 10 bases spanning the gap. The germline gives CDR1 SEHNR, CDR2 FQNEAQ (reference sequence). CDR3 length: 14 residues. CDR3 in DNA: TGTGCCAGCAGCAGAACAACCATGAACACTGAAGCTTTCTTT. This encodes CASSRTTMNTEAFF.

The chain combines TRBV19 with TRBJ2-7; no definite D call. V was pared by 5 bases and J by 3 bases, with 11 bases between. Looked up from germline, CDR1 is LNHDA and CDR2 is SQIVND (reference sequence). This CDR3 has 13 amino acids. The CDR3 loop is CASSLQHSYEQYF. CDR3 bases: TGTGCCAGTAGTCTACAGCATAGCTACGAGCAGTACTTC. Combining the CDR3 with reference TRBV19 and TRBJ2-7 gives the whole variable domain DGGITQSPKYLFRKEGQNVTLSCEQNLNHDAMYWYRQDPGQGLRLIYYSQIVNDFQKGDIAEGYSVSREKKESFPLTVTSAQKNPTAFYLCASSLQHSYEQYFGPGTRLTVT.

This chain links TRBV29-1 with TRBJ1-1, with D perhaps TRBD1 (5 bases). Germline CDR1 and CDR2: SQVTM and ANQGSEA. The length of the CDR3 is 13 residues. V gave up 4 bases and J gave up 5 bases, with 14 bases separating them. CDR3 DNA: TGCAGCGTTGTGGTCACAGGTGGGACTGAAGCTTTCTTT. The encoded protein is CSVVVTGGTEAFF. The full variable domain, with the rest looked up from reference TRBV29-1 and TRBJ1-1, is SAVISQKPSRDICQRGTSLTIQCQVDSQVTMMFWYRQQPGQSLTLIATANQGSEATYESGFVIDKFPISRPNLTFSTLTVSNMSPEDSSIYLCSVVVTGGTEAFFGQGTRLTVV.

The chain couples TRBV4-1 to TRBJ2-7; maybe TRBD1 (7 bases). This CDR3 is 19 amino acids long. Germline loops: CDR1 MGHRA, CDR2 YSYEKL. V was shortened by 2 bases and J by 6 bases, with 29 bases between the two germline ends. Written as DNA, the CDR3 is TGCGCCAGCAGCCAAAGGGGGCCTGGGAGCGTGGCGCAGGGGGGCGAGCAGTACTTC. This gives the protein CASSQRGPGSVAQGGEQYF.